This record concerns one T cell receptor (beta chain) sequence. Authors' processing steps: How many nucleated cells were present was estimated from reference gene primer amplification. Assay used: immunoSEQ multiplex PCR; TCRdb lists only in-frame clones, some missing. The D gene and trimming were derived from the DNA, and the V and J assignments and clone size from that table. The data hold some 150,000 clones, with over 75% observed a single time. The data derive from a study of blood T cell repertoires in COVID-19. On the study more broadly: Sites across the United States, Italy and Spain contributed samples from acute and convalescent COVID-19. The analysed material was cDNA or gDNA that came from T cells, B-cell-depleted T cells, or PBMCs.

Germline values: CDR1 LGHDT, CDR2 YNNKEL (reference sequence). The V gene lost 1 base and the J gene lost 1 base, with 9 bases spanning the gap. The CDR3 covers 15 residues. The TCR sequence derives from a man aged 55 to 70 with active or convalescent COVID-19. The J gene is TRBJ2-3, the V gene TRBV3-1 (or the pseudogene TRBV3-2), with D unclear. The sequenced sample was peripheral blood. This CDR3 is CASSQVAYGTDTQYF. Written as DNA, the CDR3 is TGTGCCAGCAGCCAAGTAGCATACGGCACAGATACGCAGTATTTT.